These 30 T cell receptor beta chains were all obtained from the same sample, sequenced in a study of radiation and T cells in renal cell carcinoma. Time point specified: blood 2 weeks post-SBRT. Specified treatment: 15 Gy SBRT to primary tumor, nephrectomy 4 weeks later. Clones were read by immunoSEQ multiplex PCR, and TCRdb kept only the in-frame ones, dropping some. In the table there are more than 95,000 clones, roughly four fifths of which are singletons. Here the sequenced sample was blood, taken from a patient whose treatment included radiotherapy and nephrectomy. These receptors were taken from a man aged 45-65 years with renal cell carcinoma.

CDR3 protein: CASSLVGVQETQYF. CDR3 DNA sequence: TGCGCCAGCAGCTTGGTTGGGGTCCAAGAGACCCAGTACTTC. The chain links TRBV5-1 to TRBJ2-5; no firm D call. Germline CDR1 reads SGHRS; CDR2 reads YFSETQ. V lost 0 bases and J 1 base, leaving 7 bases between the germline ends. The CDR3 is made up of 14 amino acids.

This clone was detected only once. This chain joins TRBV28 and TRBJ2-7, with D unresolved. From germline, CDR1 is MDHEN and CDR2 SYDVKM. Trimming took off 7 bases at V and 5 bases at J, with 12 bases between the two ends. This CDR3 is built from 12 residues. The CDR3 coding sequence is TGTGCCAGCACGTCCAGGCCCGACGAGCAGTACTTC. Protein sequence: CASTSRPDEQYF.

This clone was counted at least ten times. The genes are TRBV10-3 and TRBJ2-7; tentatively, D is TRBD1 or TRBD2 (5 bases each). Germline CDR1 reads ENHRY; CDR2 reads SYGVKD. The V gene lost 2 bases and the J gene lost 2 bases, with 16 bases spanning the gap. CDR3 size: 16 residues. The chain's CDR3 is CAISEARGSATYEQYF. CDR3 DNA sequence: TGTGCCATCAGTGAGGCGAGGGGCAGTGCCACCTACGAGCAGTACTTC.

The V call is TRBV7-9, the J call TRBJ2-5; 14 bases are shared with TRBD2. The CDR3 length is 15 residues. CDR1 is SEHNR, CDR2 FQNEAQ, per germline (reference sequence). Trimming removed 3 bases from V and 6 bases from J; junction bases left unmatched: 3. CDR3 bases: TGTGCCAGCAGCTTGGGGACTAGCGGGAGTCAGACCCAGTACTTC. Translating gives CASSLGTSGSQTQYF.

This sequence joins TRBV28 and TRBJ2-7, with 7 bases identical to TRBD2. Germline CDR1 and CDR2: MDHEN and SYDVKM. V was clipped by 6 bases and J by 0 bases; unmatched bases: 8. The CDR3 totals 15 residues. The CDR3 protein is CASRPSSGGSYEQYF. In DNA form, the CDR3 reads TGTGCCAGCAGGCCTTCTAGCGGAGGCTCCTACGAGCAGTACTTC. Using reference TRBV28 and TRBJ2-7 for the parts outside the CDR3, the full variable domain is DVKVTQSSRYLVKRTGEKVFLECVQDMDHENMFWYRQDPGLGLRLIYFSYDVKMKEKGDIPEGYSVSREKKERFSLILESASTNQTSMYLCASRPSSGGSYEQYFGPGTRLTVT.

The rearrangement joins TRBV5-1 to TRBJ2-2; 7 bases align to TRBD1. The CDR3 runs to 14 residues. V gave up 3 bases and J gave up 9 bases; unmatched junction bases: 8. The germline CDR1 and CDR2 sequences are SGHRS and YFSETQ. CDR3 amino acids: CASSSIQQGRELFF. For the CDR3, the DNA is TGCGCCAGCAGCTCAATACAACAGGGGAGGGAGCTGTTTTTT.

The DNA for the CDR3 is TGTGCCAGCAGCTTAGCCTTTGAACGCACAGATACGCAGTATTTT. It codes for CASSLAFERTDTQYF. The chain couples TRBV7-2 to TRBJ2-3; D ambiguous. V was trimmed by 0 bases and J by 1 base, leaving 8 bases between them. The length of the CDR3 is 15 residues. CDR1 is SGHTA, CDR2 FQGNSA, per germline.

This chain links TRBV5-6 with TRBJ1-2; no clear D gene. The germline gives CDR1 SGHDT, CDR2 YYEEEE. Trimming shortened V by 4 bases and J by 0 bases, and 1 base separated the two germline ends. The CDR3 extends over 11 amino acids. The CDR3 nucleotides are TGTGCCAGCAGCACTAACTATGGCTACACCTTC. Residues: CASSTNYGYTF.

The V gene is TRBV9, the J gene TRBJ2-7, with D possibly called TRBD1 or TRBD2 (6 bases each). V was clipped by 5 bases and J by 3 bases, with 12 bases between them. The CDR3 is 13 amino acids. CDR1 is SGDLS and CDR2 is YYNGEE in the germline V gene. CDR3 sequence (DNA): TGTGCCAGCAGTGGCAGGGGAGGCTACGAGCAGTACTTC. Its protein product is CASSGRGGYEQYF.

This clone was counted a single time. The chain carries TRBV7-9 and TRBJ1-2, with D tentatively TRBD1 (6 bases). The ends were cut back, 1 base at V and 6 bases at J, with 9 bases in the middle. Germline V gives CDR1 SEHNR, CDR2 FQNEAQ (reference sequence). The CDR3 is made up of 13 amino acids. The CDR3 sequence: CASSLVQGNGYTF. The CDR3 DNA reads TGTGCCAGCAGCTTAGTTCAGGGGAATGGCTACACCTTC.

The rearrangement links TRBV27 to TRBJ1-4; TRBD1 agrees at 7 bases. Germline lookup yields CDR1 MNHEY and CDR2 SMNVEV (reference sequence). The junction had 14 bases not matched to a gene; V was cut back by 5 bases and J by 11 bases. The length of the CDR3 is 15 residues. CDR3 sequence (DNA): TGTGCCAGCAGTCTAGACTACAGGGGTGGAGGGAAACTGTTTTTT. Translating gives CASSLDYRGGGKLFF. Supplemented by reference TRBV27 and TRBJ1-4, the full variable domain reads EAQVTQNPRYLITVTGKKLTVTCSQNMNHEYMSWYRQDPGLGLRQIYYSMNVEVTDKGDVPEGYKVSRKEKRNFPLILESPSPNQTSLYFCASSLDYRGGGKLFFGSGTQLSVL.

The chain has TRBV30 and TRBJ2-1; D is possibly TRBD1 or TRBD2 (5 bases each). Trimming removed 3 bases from V and 3 bases from J, with 15 bases in between. This CDR3 comprises 15 residues. Germline CDR1 GTSNPN, CDR2 SVGIG (reference sequence). Written as DNA, the CDR3 is TGTGCCTGGAGCGGACTTTATCAGGGCTACAATGAGCAGTTCTTC. Amino acids: CAWSGLYQGYNEQFF.

This clone occurred once. This chain uses TRBV4-2 with TRBJ2-7, with 9 bases lining up with TRBD1. Germline CDR1 and CDR2: LGHNA and YNFKEQ. The CDR3 spans 15 residues. V lost 0 bases to trimming and J lost 4 bases; unmatched junction nucleotides: 4. The CDR3 reads CASSQDTGQGYEQYF. The CDR3 DNA sequence: TGTGCCAGCAGCCAAGATACCGGACAGGGGTACGAGCAGTACTTC.

V usage is TRBV27 and J usage is TRBJ2-7; weak D call: TRBD2 (5 bases). CDR1 and CDR2 from the germline V gene are MNHEY and SMNVEV (reference sequence). CDR3 length equals 13 residues. V lost 4 bases, J lost 3 bases, and 10 bases lay in between. CDR3 loop: CASSSGFFYEQYF. The CDR3 bases are TGTGCCAGCAGTTCGGGGTTCTTCTACGAGCAGTACTTC.

This chain uses TRBV2 with TRBJ2-7, with 7 bases identical to TRBD2. The CDR3 sequence is 14 residues long. Per the germline V gene, CDR1 is SNHLY and CDR2 is FYNNEI. Trimming at V came to 2 bases and at J to 3 bases, leaving 4 bases not matched to a gene. DNA for the CDR3: TGTGCCAGCAGTGAATGGGGCGGGGGCTACGAGCAGTACTTC. Residues: CASSEWGGGYEQYF.

The gene calls are TRBV13 and TRBJ2-2; TRBD2 might be the D (6 bases). Germline V CDR1 and CDR2: PRHDT, FYEKMQ (reference sequence). V was clipped by 5 bases and J by 3 bases, with 13 bases between them. This CDR3 region has 15 residues. The CDR3 region has the DNA TGTGCCAGCAGCCCCGGGAGAGGGTACACCGGGGAGCTGTTTTTT. Residues: CASSPGRGYTGELFF. The full variable domain, rest sourced from reference TRBV13 and TRBJ2-2, is AAGVIQSPRHLIKEKRETATLKCYPIPRHDTVYWYQQGPGQDPQFLISFYEKMQSDKGSIPDRFSAQQFSDYHSELNMSSLELGDSALYFCASSPGRGYTGELFFGEGSRLTVL.

The chain links TRBV7-9 to TRBJ1-2; no definite D call. The CDR3 is made up of 16 amino acids. Germline lookup yields CDR1 SEHNR and CDR2 FQNEAQ (reference sequence). The V end lost 5 bases, the J end lost 2 bases, and 18 bases lay between the germline ends. The CDR3 here is CASSPYKSTGNYGYTF. Here the CDR3 DNA reads TGTGCCAGCAGCCCCTACAAGAGCACGGGAAACTATGGCTACACCTTC.

This clone was counted between two and nine times. The chain combines TRBV6-6 with TRBJ1-1; D call uncertain. Deletions cut 8 bases from V and 0 bases from J, with 7 bases between. This CDR3 has 12 residues. Per the germline V gene, CDR1 is MNHNY and CDR2 is SVGAGI (reference sequence). The CDR3 DNA sequence: TGTGCCAGCGGACGGTTGAACACTGAAGCTTTCTTT. Translated, it gives CASGRLNTEAFF.

This clone was observed a single time. The V call is TRBV13, the J call TRBJ2-7; perhaps TRBD2 as D (6 bases). This CDR3 is built from 15 residues. Germline CDR1 and CDR2: PRHDT and FYEKMQ (reference sequence). The V end lost 0 bases, the J end lost 2 bases, and 11 bases lay between the germline ends. The CDR3 DNA reads TGTGCCAGCAGCTTAGGACGCGGAGGGGCCTACGAGCAGTACTTC. Residues: CASSLGRGGAYEQYF.

This clone came up once. The rearrangement uses TRBV6-4 and TRBJ2-1; the match to TRBD1 covers 8 bases. The CDR3 consists of 14 residues. CDR1 is MRHNA and CDR2 is SNTAGT in the germline V gene. V trimming: 5 bases; J trimming: 3 bases; junction bases outside the gene matches: 3. Here the CDR3 DNA reads TGTGCCAGCAGTACCGACAGGGGCTACAATGAGCAGTTCTTC. This gives the protein CASSTDRGYNEQFF.

This chain joins TRBV9 and TRBJ1-2; a possible D gene is TRBD1 (6 bases). The CDR3 runs 16 residues. Trimming pared 3 bases from V and 0 bases from J, leaving 15 bases between. From germline, CDR1 is SGDLS and CDR2 YYNGEE. CDR3 sequence: CASSADGTQANYGYTF. DNA for the CDR3: TGTGCCAGCAGCGCCGACGGGACACAGGCTAACTATGGCTACACCTTC. Looking up the rest from reference TRBV9 and TRBJ1-2 gives the full variable domain: DSGVTQTPKHLITATGQRVTLRCSPRSGDLSVYWYQQSLDQGLQFLIQYYNGEERAKGNILERFSAQQFPDLHSELNLSSLELGDSALYFCASSADGTQANYGYTFGSGTRLTVV.

This rearrangement joins TRBV28 to TRBJ2-7; D is perhaps TRBD1 or TRBD2 (5 bases each). CDR1 is MDHEN, CDR2 SYDVKM, per germline. V was cut by 6 bases and J by 0 bases, with 12 bases left in between. The CDR3 has 14 amino acids. CDR3 DNA sequence: TGTGCCAGCAGCCCGGGGACGGTCTCCTACGAGCAGTACTTC. Translated, it gives CASSPGTVSYEQYF. The entire variable domain, with the rest obtained from reference TRBV28 and TRBJ2-7, is as follows: DVKVTQSSRYLVKRTGEKVFLECVQDMDHENMFWYRQDPGLGLRLIYFSYDVKMKEKGDIPEGYSVSREKKERFSLILESASTNQTSMYLCASSPGTVSYEQYFGPGTRLTVT.

Only one count was recorded for this clone. The genes are TRBV6-6 and TRBJ1-2, with D possibly matching TRBD1 (6 bases). Trimming shortened V by 9 bases and J by 7 bases, and 15 bases separated the two germline ends. Per the germline V gene, CDR1 is MNHNY and CDR2 is SVGAGI (reference sequence). The CDR3 has 12 residues. This chain's CDR3 is CASSEGGRGYTF. CDR3 in DNA: TGTGCCAGTAGCGAGGGGGGCCGTGGCTACACCTTC.

J is TRBJ2-4 and V is TRBV27; 7 bases are a match to TRBD2. The trim removed 5 bases at V and 9 bases at J, leaving 10 bases unmatched. This CDR3 has 14 amino acids. Germline lookup yields CDR1 MNHEY and CDR2 SMNVEV (reference sequence). This CDR3 is CASSEGREYVIQYF. The DNA for the CDR3 is TGTGCCAGCAGTGAAGGGCGGGAGTATGTCATTCAGTACTTC.

The chain has TRBV29-1 and TRBJ1-4; 7 bases are a match to TRBD1. With V trimmed by 7 bases and J by 3 bases, 5 bases remained unmatched. The CDR3 loop spans 13 amino acids. CDR1 and CDR2 from the germline V gene are SQVTM and ANQGSEA. CDR3 nucleotides: TGCAGCGCGCGACAGGGCGCTAATGAAAAACTGTTTTTT. Translation gives CSARQGANEKLFF.

The V and J genes are TRBV6-5 and TRBJ2-1, with a possible D match to TRBD2 (5 bases). Germline CDR1 and CDR2: MNHEY and SVGAGI. CDR3 length: 13 amino acids. V lost 2 bases and J lost 9, with 11 bases in between. The CDR3 bases are TGTGCCAGCAGTTACGAGGGATATGGTGAGCAGTTCTTC. It codes for CASSYEGYGEQFF.

The V gene is TRBV6-5, the J gene TRBJ1-1; no clear D gene. The CDR3 spans 13 residues. In germline, CDR1 is MNHEY, CDR2 SVGAGI. V was clipped by 4 bases and J by 8 bases, with 14 bases between them. This CDR3 is CASSSIIGREAFF. CDR3 sequence (DNA): TGTGCCAGCAGTTCCATCATTGGACGGGAAGCTTTCTTT.

CDR3 amino acids: CASSVVAGGTDTQYF. CDR3 coding DNA: TGTGCCAGTAGTGTCGTAGCGGGGGGCACAGATACGCAGTATTTT. This chain joins TRBV19 and TRBJ2-3, with 9 positions matching TRBD2. The ends lost 5 bases at V and 1 base at J; junction bases unmatched: 4. The CDR3 extends over 15 amino acids. Germline values: CDR1 LNHDA, CDR2 SQIVND (reference sequence).

Points on this clone: Other DNA sequences in the same sample also yield this CDR3. The V and J genes are TRBV29-1 and TRBJ2-2; a weak D match, TRBD2 (7 bases). V lost 6 bases and J 6 bases, leaving 14 bases between the germline ends. The CDR3 extends over 13 amino acids. Germline assignment: CDR1 SQVTM and CDR2 ANQGSEA. This CDR3 reads CSVGAGAAGELFF. The CDR3 DNA reads as TGCAGCGTGGGGGCGGGGGCGGCCGGGGAGCTGTTTTTT.

The V and J genes are TRBV30 and TRBJ2-5; D could derive from TRBD1 or TRBD2 (5 bases each). Germline V gene data show CDR1 as GTSNPN and CDR2 as SVGIG (reference sequence). Trimming pared 0 bases from V and 1 base from J, leaving 9 bases between. This CDR3 contains 14 residues. The CDR3 bases are TGTGCCTGGAGTGTAATGGGGACCCAAGAGACCCAGTACTTC. Translating gives CAWSVMGTQETQYF.